Sequencing of this T cell receptor (beta chain) was carried out in a study of blood T cells in healthy people across ages. This clonotype was counted ten times or more. CDR3 size: 17 residues. Trimming left V 0 bases short and J 3 bases short, with 15 bases between. The V gene's germline CDR1 is LGHNA and CDR2 YSLEER. The second PCR ran roughly 7 to 12 cycles with a sample-barcoded 5' primer and J-beta primers. TCRdb called the 5' RACE reads again in MiXCR, with one record for every CDR3 protein. The sample has about 590,000 distinct CDR3 sequences; about 30% are singletons. The J gene is TRBJ1-5, the V gene TRBV4-3; D remains ambiguous. This clonotype originated in a woman of 80 years or more in good health. Sequenced material: blood. For the CDR3, the DNA is TGCGCCAGCAGCCAAGATCTTCCGGGAAGTTCCAATCAGCCCCAGCATTTT. This sequence encodes CASSQDLPGSSNQPQHF.